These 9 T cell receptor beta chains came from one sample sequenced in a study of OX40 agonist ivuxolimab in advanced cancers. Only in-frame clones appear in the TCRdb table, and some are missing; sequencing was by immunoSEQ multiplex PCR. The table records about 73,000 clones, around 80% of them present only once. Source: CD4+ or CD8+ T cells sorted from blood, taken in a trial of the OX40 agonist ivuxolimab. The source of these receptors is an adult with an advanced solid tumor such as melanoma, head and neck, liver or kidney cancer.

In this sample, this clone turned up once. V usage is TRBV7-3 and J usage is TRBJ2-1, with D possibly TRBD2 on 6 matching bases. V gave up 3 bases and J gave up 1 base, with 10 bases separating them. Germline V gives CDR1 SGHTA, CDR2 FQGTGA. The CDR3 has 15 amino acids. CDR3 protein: CASSFSGPSYNEQFF. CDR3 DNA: TGTGCCAGCAGCTTTAGCGGACCTTCCTACAATGAGCAGTTCTTC.

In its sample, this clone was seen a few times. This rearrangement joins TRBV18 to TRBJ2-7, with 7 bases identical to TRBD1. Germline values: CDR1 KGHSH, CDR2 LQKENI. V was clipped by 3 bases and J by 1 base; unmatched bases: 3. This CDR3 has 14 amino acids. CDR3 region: CASSPQGQSYEQYF. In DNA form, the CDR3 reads TGTGCCAGCTCACCGCAGGGACAGTCCTACGAGCAGTACTTC. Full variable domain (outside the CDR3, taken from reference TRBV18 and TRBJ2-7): NAGVMQNPRHLVRRRGQEARLRCSPMKGHSHVYWYRQLPEEGLKFMVYLQKENIIDESGMPKERFSAEFPKEGPSILRIQQVVRGDSAAYFCASSPQGQSYEQYFGPGTRLTVT.

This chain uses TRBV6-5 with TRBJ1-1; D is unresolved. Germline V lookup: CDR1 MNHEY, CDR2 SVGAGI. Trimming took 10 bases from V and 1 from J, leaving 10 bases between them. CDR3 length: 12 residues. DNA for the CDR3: TGTGCCACCGAGGGCCCGAACACTGAAGCTTTCTTT. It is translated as CATEGPNTEAFF.

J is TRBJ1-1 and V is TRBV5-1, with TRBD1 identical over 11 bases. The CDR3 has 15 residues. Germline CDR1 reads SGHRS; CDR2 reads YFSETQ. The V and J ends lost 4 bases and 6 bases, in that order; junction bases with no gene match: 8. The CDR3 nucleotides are TGCGCCAGCAGCCTCCTACCGGGACAGGGGGCTGAAGCTTTCTTT. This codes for CASSLLPGQGAEAFF.

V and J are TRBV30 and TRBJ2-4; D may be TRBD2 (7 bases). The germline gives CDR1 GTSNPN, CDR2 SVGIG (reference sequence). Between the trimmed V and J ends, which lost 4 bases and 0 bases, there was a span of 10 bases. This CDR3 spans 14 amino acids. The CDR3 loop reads CAWMRGGAKNIQYF. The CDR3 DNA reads TGTGCCTGGATGAGGGGGGGAGCCAAAAACATTCAGTACTTC.

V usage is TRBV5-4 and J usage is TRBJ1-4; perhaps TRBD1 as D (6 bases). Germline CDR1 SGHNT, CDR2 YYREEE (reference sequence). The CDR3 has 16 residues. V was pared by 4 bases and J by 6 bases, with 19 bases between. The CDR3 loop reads CASSGLGGAEDEKLFF. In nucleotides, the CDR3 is TGTGCCAGCAGCGGCCTGGGGGGGGCAGAGGATGAAAAACTGTTTTTT.

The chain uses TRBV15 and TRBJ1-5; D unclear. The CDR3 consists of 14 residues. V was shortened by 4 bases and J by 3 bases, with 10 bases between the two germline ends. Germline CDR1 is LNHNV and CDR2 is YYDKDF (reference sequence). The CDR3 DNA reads TGTGCCACCAGCACGGGGTTACCCAATCAGCCCCAGCATTTT. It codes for CATSTGLPNQPQHF.

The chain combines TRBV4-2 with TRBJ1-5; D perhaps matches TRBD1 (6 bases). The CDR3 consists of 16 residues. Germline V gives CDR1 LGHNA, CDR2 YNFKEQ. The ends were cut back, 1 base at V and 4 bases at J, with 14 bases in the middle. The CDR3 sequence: CASSQGTDRWNQPQHF. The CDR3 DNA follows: TGTGCCAGCAGCCAAGGGACAGACAGGTGGAATCAGCCCCAGCATTTT.

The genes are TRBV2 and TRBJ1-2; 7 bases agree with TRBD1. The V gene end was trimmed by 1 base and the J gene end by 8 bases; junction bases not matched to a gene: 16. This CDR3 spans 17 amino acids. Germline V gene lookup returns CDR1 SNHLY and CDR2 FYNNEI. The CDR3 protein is CASSEGTGDTGVRGYTF. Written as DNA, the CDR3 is TGTGCCAGCAGTGAAGGGACGGGAGACACAGGGGTACGCGGCTACACCTTC.